Shown below are 27 T cell receptor beta chains from a single sample sequenced in a study of CD8 T cells in ankylosing spondylitis. General study points: A TCR beta motif made of several highly homologous variants seemed typical of ankylosing spondylitis blood.

These receptors have no identified antigens. TCRdb reprocessed the 5' RACE reads via MiXCR and lists one record per CDR3 protein. The data contain about 540,000 distinct CDR3 sequences, over 9.5% of them singletons. The material sequenced was blood, either unsorted or a sorted T cell fraction (not recorded which). The receptors originated from a male donor with ankylosing spondylitis.

The rearrangement links TRBV5-5 to TRBJ2-7; tentative D call: TRBD1 (6 bases). Trimming took off 1 base at V and 3 bases at J, with 8 bases between the two ends. The germline CDR1 and CDR2 sequences are SGHKS and YYEKEE (reference sequence). The CDR3 consists of 13 residues. The CDR3 DNA follows: TGTGCCAGCAGCTTGTTGACAGGCTACGAGCAGTACGTC. This gives the protein CASSLLTGYEQYV.

The rearrangement uses TRBV3-1 and TRBJ2-4, with D tentatively TRBD2 (7 bases). From germline, CDR1 is LGHDT and CDR2 YNNKEL (reference sequence). CDR3 length: 14 amino acids. V shed 5 bases and J shed 7 bases, with 15 bases lying between them. This CDR3 reads CASSDGGGLNIQYF. The CDR3 DNA follows: TGTGCCAGCAGCGATGGGGGGGGGCTGAACATTCAGTACTTC.

This clonotype was detected a few times. This chain links TRBV28 with TRBJ2-1, with TRBD1 identical over 8 bases. Germline values: CDR1 MDHEN, CDR2 SYDVKM. The V and J ends lost 3 bases and 10 bases, in that order; junction bases with no gene match: 8. This CDR3 comprises 14 residues. The CDR3 bases are TGTGCCAGCAGTTTCTTTCAGGGGGCTGGGGAGCAGTTCTTC. Its protein is CASSFFQGAGEQFF.

This clonotype turned up a few times. This rearrangement joins TRBV12-3 or TRBV12-4 to TRBJ2-2, with 8 bases that match TRBD2. Trimming at V came to 6 bases and at J to 3 bases, leaving 9 bases not matched to a gene. CDR3 length: 16 residues. CDR3 sequence: CASSPFSGAYTGELFF. The DNA for the CDR3 is TGTGCCAGCAGCCCCTTTAGCGGGGCATACACCGGGGAGCTGTTTTTT.

The rearrangement links TRBV6-6 to TRBJ1-4, with D unresolved. The CDR3 extends over 12 amino acids. Per germline, CDR1 MNHNY and CDR2 SVGAGI (reference sequence). The ends were cut back, 7 bases at V and 7 bases at J, with 10 bases in the middle. In nucleotides, the CDR3 is TGTGCCAGCACAGGAGGGAGTGAAAAACTGTTTTTT. Encoded protein: CASTGGSEKLFF.

This clonotype was detected only a few times. V is TRBV6-1 and J is TRBJ2-3; the match to TRBD1 covers 8 bases. The CDR3 is 14 residues long. Germline V gene lookup returns CDR1 MNHNS and CDR2 SASEGT. J gave up 8 bases and V 11 bases, and 15 bases lay outside the gene matches. CDR3 loop: CASFGDRSSPTQYF. The CDR3 bases are TGTGCCTCTTTCGGGGACAGGTCGTCTCCTACGCAGTATTTT.

V and J are TRBV20-1 and TRBJ2-1, with 10 bases lining up with TRBD2. Germline V gene sequence: CDR1 DFQATT, CDR2 SNEGSKA (reference sequence). CDR3 length: 15 amino acids. Trimming took 0 bases from V and 2 from J; bases not matched to a gene: 1. This chain's CDR3 is CSAREAGGPYNEQFF. The CDR3 nucleotides are TGCAGTGCTAGAGAAGCGGGAGGGCCCTACAATGAGCAGTTCTTC.

In this sample, this clonotype turned up many times. The chain combines TRBV20-1 with TRBJ2-1, with D possibly being TRBD2 (6 bases). CDR3 length: 14 amino acids. V was clipped by 3 bases and J by 7 bases, with 16 bases between them. CDR1 and CDR2 (germline): DFQATT, SNEGSKA (reference sequence). CDR3 coding DNA: TGCAGTGCTAGCGGGAGAAGTAGCAGGAATGAGCAGTTCTTC. This gives the protein CSASGRSSRNEQFF.

The chain joins TRBV6-2 or TRBV6-3 to TRBJ2-1; tentatively, D is TRBD1 or TRBD2 (5 bases each). The CDR3 has 15 residues. V lost 2 bases and J lost 7, with 15 bases in between. The germline V gene encodes CDR1 MNHEY and CDR2 SVGEGT. The CDR3: CASSYVPVGVNEQFF. The CDR3 nucleotides are TGTGCCAGCAGTTACGTCCCAGTGGGGGTTAATGAGCAGTTCTTC.

The chain employs TRBV12-3 or TRBV12-4 and TRBJ2-2; tentatively, D is TRBD2 (5 bases). V lost 0 bases and J lost 6, with 8 bases in between. The CDR3 runs to 14 residues. The CDR3 DNA reads TGTGCCAGCAGTTTAGCTACCGGGGCCGGGGAGCTGTTTTTT. The encoded protein is CASSLATGAGELFF.

This sequence joins TRBV5-1 and TRBJ2-5, with 9 positions matching TRBD2. Germline CDR1 reads SGHRS; CDR2 reads YFSETQ. Losses at the gene ends were 0 bases for V and 3 bases for J; bases not matched to a gene: 6. CDR3 length equals 16 residues. This chain's CDR3 is CASSLDSGSGKETQYF. CDR3 sequence (DNA): TGCGCCAGCAGCTTGGATAGCGGGAGTGGTAAAGAGACCCAGTACTTC.

This clonotype was counted only a few times. V gene TRBV5-1 combines with J gene TRBJ1-2; no clear D gene. Trimming pared 1 base from V and 0 bases from J, leaving 7 bases between. The CDR3 is 14 amino acids. Per the germline V gene, CDR1 is SGHRS and CDR2 is YFSETQ. In DNA form, the CDR3 reads TGCGCCAGCAGCTTGAACGGAGCTAACTATGGCTACACCTTC. Translating gives CASSLNGANYGYTF.

The chain recombines TRBV5-1 with TRBJ2-1; TRBD2 might be the D (5 bases). Per the germline V gene, CDR1 is SGHRS and CDR2 is YFSETQ. V was pared by 4 bases and J by 6 bases, with 32 bases between. This CDR3 has 20 amino acids. CDR3 DNA: TGCGCCAGCAGCACGACGAGGGTCGGGGTCACCACTCACCGGACCAATGAGCAGTTCTTC. Translating it yields CASSTTRVGVTTHRTNEQFF.

The rearrangement joins TRBV20-1 to TRBJ2-5; 14 nucleotides match TRBD2. The CDR3 totals 14 residues. Looked up from germline, CDR1 is DFQATT and CDR2 is SNEGSKA (reference sequence). The V gene end was trimmed by 5 bases and the J gene end by 1 base; junction bases not matched to a gene: 0. Here the CDR3 reads CSAGLAGGQETQYF. The CDR3 region has the DNA TGCAGTGCTGGACTAGCGGGAGGCCAAGAGACCCAGTACTTC.

The CDR3 DNA reads TGCGCCAGCAGCTTGGCCTCGGGACAGGGGACCCACTACGAGCAGTACTTC. Translation: CASSLASGQGTHYEQYF. The gene calls are TRBV5-1 and TRBJ2-7; 10 bases match TRBD1. Germline V gene data show CDR1 as SGHRS and CDR2 as YFSETQ. This CDR3 region has 17 residues. J was trimmed by 3 bases and V by 0 bases; bases with no gene match: 9.

Notes on this clonotype: The junction departs from the called germline gene at one end, perhaps through a read error. The chain links TRBV15 to TRBJ2-7; TRBD1 matches 9 bases. This CDR3 spans 16 amino acids. CDR1 and CDR2 from the germline V gene are LNHNV and YYDKDF (reference sequence). The CDR3 DNA sequence: TGTGCCACCAGCGGAGACCGGGACAGGGTAACCTACGAGCAGTACTTC. Residues: CATSGDRDRVTYEQYF.

The V and J genes are TRBV20-1 and TRBJ1-5; 7 bases match TRBD1. CDR1 and CDR2 from the germline V gene are DFQATT and SNEGSKA (reference sequence). V lost 7 bases to trimming and J lost 4 bases; unmatched junction nucleotides: 10. The CDR3 loop spans 14 amino acids. The CDR3 DNA reads as TGCAGTGGCTTGGGAGGGGGCCGGAATCAGCCCCAGCATTTT. Translating it yields CSGLGGGRNQPQHF.

V usage is TRBV7-9 and J usage is TRBJ1-6; possibly TRBD1 for D (5 bases). Germline CDR1 and CDR2: SEHNR and FQNEAQ (reference sequence). This CDR3 is built from 16 residues. Trimming stripped 5 bases from V and 6 bases from J, with 17 bases between. Written as DNA, the CDR3 is TGTGCCAGCAGCCCTAGGGGAGGGACGAGTAATTCACCCCTCCACTTT. It translates to CASSPRGGTSNSPLHF.

Many counts were recorded for this clonotype. This sequence joins TRBV10-2 and TRBJ2-7, with D unclear. Trimming removed 2 bases at V and 1 base at J, with 3 bases between. CDR1 is WSHSY, CDR2 SAAADI, per germline. The CDR3 has 12 residues. CDR3 bases: TGCGCCAGCAGTGAGAAATCCTACGAGCAGTACTTC. It codes for CASSEKSYEQYF.

This clonotype was picked up many times. This chain links TRBV18 with TRBJ2-7; perhaps TRBD2 as D (6 bases). Germline V gene sequence: CDR1 KGHSH, CDR2 LQKENI. This CDR3 has 16 amino acids. Deletions cut 3 bases from V and 5 bases from J, with 20 bases between. The CDR3 DNA follows: TGTGCCAGCTCACCTCAGGTAGGAGGGGCGGGCGACGAGCAGTACGTC. This encodes CASSPQVGGAGDEQYV.

The chain has TRBV7-7 and TRBJ2-1; D remains ambiguous. Per germline, CDR1 SSHAT and CDR2 FNYEAQ (reference sequence). Trimming stripped 0 bases from V and 7 bases from J, with 7 bases between. The CDR3 sequence is 13 residues long. The DNA for the CDR3 is TGTGCCAGCAGCTTAGCTTACGCGAATGAGCAGTTCTTC. Amino acids: CASSLAYANEQFF.

The CDR3 bases are TGCGCCAGTAAGACTAGTCTTAGTACGTACAATGAGCAGTTCTTC. This gives the protein CASKTSLSTYNEQFF. The V gene is TRBV10-2, the J gene TRBJ2-1; possibly TRBD2 for D (6 bases). This CDR3 contains 15 residues. The germline V and J ends were trimmed by 9 bases and 4 bases, with 19 bases remaining between them. Germline values: CDR1 WSHSY, CDR2 SAAADI.

The chain recombines TRBV7-2 with TRBJ2-5; D is uncertain. The V end was cut by 2 bases, the J end by 1 base, with 8 bases between. The CDR3 contains 14 residues. Germline CDR1 reads SGHTA; CDR2 reads FQGNSA. DNA of the CDR3: TGTGCCAGCAGCTTATTCGACGGCCAAGAGACCCAGTACTTC. Translated: CASSLFDGQETQYF.

This clonotype was seen ten or more times. CDR3 in DNA: TGTGCCAGCAGTGAACCTCGAAGGGGAAAGGAGACCCAGTACTTC. As protein: CASSEPRRGKETQYF. The chain employs TRBV28 and TRBJ2-5; weak D call: TRBD1 (5 bases). This CDR3 contains 15 residues. Germline loops: CDR1 MDHEN, CDR2 SYDVKM. The V and J ends lost 5 bases and 5 bases respectively, with 18 bases between them.

The J gene is TRBJ2-7, the V gene TRBV2; 7 positions match TRBD1. The CDR3 totals 14 residues. V gave up 7 bases and J gave up 3 bases; unmatched junction bases: 9. CDR1 and CDR2 (germline): SNHLY, FYNNEI. DNA of the CDR3: TGTGCCAGCACCGGGGACAGTTTCAACTACGAGCAGTACTTC. Translated, it gives CASTGDSFNYEQYF.

This clonotype was observed a handful of times. The chain joins TRBV19 to TRBJ2-6; TRBD2 matches at 7 bases. The CDR3 loop spans 16 amino acids. The germline gives CDR1 LNHDA, CDR2 SQIVND (reference sequence). The ends lost 6 bases at V and 2 bases at J; junction bases unmatched: 7. The CDR3 sequence: CASSPLGGAGANVLTF. CDR3 sequence (DNA): TGTGCCAGTAGCCCCCTTGGGGGGGCTGGGGCCAACGTCCTGACTTTC.

The table lists this clonotype with a few counts. The chain couples TRBV4-1 to TRBJ2-2; D possibly corresponds to TRBD2 (6 bases). CDR1 MGHRA and CDR2 YSYEKL come from the germline V gene. The V end lost 2 bases, the J end lost 0 bases, and 10 bases lay between the germline ends. CDR3 length: 16 residues. In DNA, the CDR3 is TGCGCCAGCAGCCAAAGGCTAGCGTCGAACACCGGGGAGCTGTTTTTT. Its translation is CASSQRLASNTGELFF.